This T cell receptor (beta chain) was obtained from a study of OX40 agonist ivuxolimab in advanced cancers. Using immunoSEQ multiplex PCR, the repertoire was profiled, and TCRdb retains in-frame clones only, with some absent. The table records just over 15,000 clones, approximately 60% of them present only once. Germline CDR1 is MGHRA and CDR2 is YSYEKL. The CDR3 runs 14 residues. The V gene lost 3 bases and the J gene lost 4 bases, with 10 bases spanning the gap. The rearrangement uses TRBV4-1 and TRBJ1-5; a possible D gene is TRBD1 (5 bases). The source was CD4+ or CD8+ T cells sorted from blood, collected in a trial of the OX40 agonist ivuxolimab. The TCR originated in an adult with an advanced solid tumor such as melanoma, head and neck, liver or kidney cancer. CDR3 bases: TGCGCCAGCAGCCACAGGGAGGGAAATCAGCCCCAGCATTTT. Encoded protein: CASSHREGNQPQHF.